The next 2 T cell receptor beta chains were all read from a single sample in a study of PD-1 blockade in classical Hodgkin lymphoma. Repertoires were generated with immunoSEQ multiplex PCR, while TCRdb's copy carries only in-frame clones and drops some. The data contain under 110,000 clones, roughly 91% of them singletons. All trial patients relapsed after autologous stem cell transplantation. The material sequenced was peripheral blood mononuclear cells (PBMCs), taken before the second cycle of nivolumab. The receptors were gathered from a human donor with classical Hodgkin lymphoma.

This clone was seen more than once but under ten times. The V and J genes are TRBV29-1 and TRBJ1-5; D is uncertain. Germline assignment: CDR1 SQVTM and CDR2 ANQGSEA. Trimming left V 0 bases short and J 0 bases short, with 15 bases between. This CDR3 spans 17 amino acids. The CDR3 loop is CSVEERPRPYSNQPQHF. CDR3 sequence (DNA): TGCAGCGTTGAAGAAAGGCCGAGACCGTATAGCAATCAGCCCCAGCATTTT.

The V gene is TRBV25-1, the J gene TRBJ1-3, with unresolved D. Deletions cut 2 bases from V and 7 bases from J, with 9 bases between. The CDR3 has 13 residues. Germline CDR1 is MGHDK and CDR2 is SYGVNS. CDR3 coding DNA: TGTGCCAGCAGTGAACCGGCCGCCAACACCATATATTTT. This gives the protein CASSEPAANTIYF.